Listed here are 18 T cell receptor beta chains from one sample, sequenced in a study of OX40 agonist ivuxolimab in advanced cancers. Clones were sequenced by immunoSEQ multiplex PCR, and TCRdb holds only the in-frame ones, with some missing. The repertoire includes about 69,000 clones, approximately 88% of them detected once, and 7.5% to 9% sits in the top ten. This material consisted of CD4+ or CD8+ T cells sorted from blood, taken in a trial of the OX40 agonist ivuxolimab. Receptors were obtained from an adult with an advanced solid tumor such as melanoma, head and neck, liver or kidney cancer.

Remarks on this clone: At one end, the junction sequence differs from germline, possibly due to a read error. The chain links TRBV7-9 to TRBJ2-7, with TRBD1 identical over 8 bases. The CDR3 totals 16 residues. Germline V gives CDR1 SEHNR, CDR2 FQNEAQ (reference sequence). CDR3 DNA: TGTGCCAGCACCTTAACTCCCGGGACAGGTTCCCACGAGCAGTACTTC. This sequence encodes CASTLTPGTGSHEQYF.

This clone appeared a single time. The CDR3 DNA is TGTGCCAGCAGTAGCAAGGGGAGGACCAAATACGAGCAGTACTTC. Translating it yields CASSSKGRTKYEQYF. The V and J genes are TRBV5-4 and TRBJ2-7, with D possibly TRBD2 on 6 matching bases. The CDR3 contains 15 residues. CDR1 is SGHNT, CDR2 YYREEE, per germline (reference sequence). V was clipped by 5 bases and J by 4 bases, with 19 bases between them.

The J gene is TRBJ1-1, the V gene TRBV7-2; the D is unclear. Per germline, CDR1 SGHTA and CDR2 FQGNSA. V was pared by 7 bases and J by 1 base, with 10 bases between. This CDR3 has 13 amino acids. This CDR3 is CASNPRGNTEAFF. The CDR3 bases are TGTGCCAGCAACCCTCGGGGGAACACTGAAGCTTTCTTT.

The J gene is TRBJ1-1, the V gene TRBV2; TRBD1 matches 8 bases. With 6 bases clipped from V and 2 bases from J, the junction kept 5 bases outside the gene matches. From germline, CDR1 is SNHLY and CDR2 FYNNEI. CDR3 length: 14 amino acids. The chain's CDR3 is CASRNRGGNTEAFF. In nucleotides, the CDR3 is TGTGCCAGCAGGAACAGGGGGGGAAACACTGAAGCTTTCTTT.

The chain links TRBV27 to TRBJ1-2; D is undetermined. Germline CDR1 MNHEY, CDR2 SMNVEV (reference sequence). This CDR3 is 13 amino acids long. V dropped 2 bases and J dropped 4 bases, with 8 bases sitting between them. CDR3 DNA: TGTGCCAGCAGTTTAGGAGGCCGCTATGGCTACACCTTC. Translation gives CASSLGGRYGYTF.

The rearrangement links TRBV28 to TRBJ1-1, with no clear D. Germline CDR1 is MDHEN and CDR2 is SYDVKM. Trimming removed 4 bases from V and 6 bases from J, with 15 bases in between. CDR3 length: 14 residues. The CDR3 is CASSSAPLSSEAFF. The CDR3 coding sequence is TGTGCCAGCAGTTCTGCGCCCTTGAGCTCTGAAGCTTTCTTT.

The chain employs TRBV7-9 and TRBJ1-3; D may be TRBD1 (5 bases). The V end was cut by 8 bases, the J end by 5 bases, with 10 bases between. Germline V CDR1 and CDR2: SEHNR, FQNEAQ (reference sequence). The CDR3 loop spans 12 amino acids. For the CDR3, the DNA is TGTGCCAGCCGGGACGGTAGAAACACCATATATTTT. Its protein product is CASRDGRNTIYF.

The rearrangement uses TRBV6-6 and TRBJ2-7, with 8 bases lining up with TRBD2. V was pared by 2 bases and J by 3 bases, with 9 bases of the junction left unmatched. Germline V gives CDR1 MNHNY, CDR2 SVGAGI (reference sequence). CDR3 length: 16 residues. The DNA for the CDR3 is TGTGCCAGCAGTTACGGCCCCAGCGGGAGTAGCTACGAGCAGTACTTC. Its protein is CASSYGPSGSSYEQYF.

This chain's CDR3 is CASSIDATGELFF. CDR3 in DNA: TGTGCCAGTAGTATAGATGCCACCGGGGAGCTGTTTTTT. This chain uses TRBV19 with TRBJ2-2, with D unresolved. With 0 bases removed from V and 4 bases from J, the gap between germline ends came to 3 bases. The CDR3 contains 13 residues. Germline lookup yields CDR1 LNHDA and CDR2 SQIVND (reference sequence). The entire variable domain, with the rest obtained from reference TRBV19 and TRBJ2-2, is as follows: DGGITQSPKYLFRKEGQNVTLSCEQNLNHDAMYWYRQDPGQGLRLIYYSQIVNDFQKGDIAEGYSVSREKKESFPLTVTSAQKNPTAFYLCASSIDATGELFFGEGSRLTVL.

CDR3 sequence: CASSRRPQGDEQYF. As DNA, the CDR3 is TGTGCCAGCAGCCGCCGTCCACAGGGCGACGAGCAGTACTTC. This chain links TRBV9 with TRBJ2-7, with D possibly matching TRBD1 (6 bases). The CDR3 length is 14 residues. Per germline, CDR1 SGDLS and CDR2 YYNGEE. The V and J ends lost 4 bases and 5 bases respectively, with 16 bases between them.

The CDR3 sequence: CASSHGTSPKETQYF. The CDR3 DNA reads TGTGCCAGCTCACACGGGACATCCCCCAAAGAGACCCAGTACTTC. The chain joins TRBV18 to TRBJ2-5; a possible D gene is TRBD1 (6 bases). The CDR3 consists of 15 residues. V lost 4 bases, J lost 3 bases, and 15 bases lay in between. Germline CDR1 KGHSH, CDR2 LQKENI.

The V call is TRBV6-6, the J call TRBJ2-3, with 7 bases that match TRBD2. The ends lost 5 bases at V and 6 bases at J; junction bases unmatched: 14. CDR1 is MNHNY, CDR2 SVGAGI, per germline (reference sequence). CDR3 length: 16 amino acids. CDR3 DNA: TGTGCCAGCAGTAGACTAGCCGGCCGTGAATGGGATACGCAGTATTTT. It translates to CASSRLAGREWDTQYF.

The CDR3 protein is CASRPTGDPWAFF. CDR3 in DNA: TGTGCCAGCAGGCCCACAGGGGACCCGTGGGCTTTCTTT. The rearrangement uses TRBV6-5 and TRBJ1-1, with 7 bases matching TRBD1. This CDR3 comprises 13 residues. The V gene's germline CDR1 is MNHEY and CDR2 SVGAGI. The V gene end was trimmed by 6 bases and the J gene end by 11 bases; junction bases not matched to a gene: 12.

The chain uses TRBV4-3 and TRBJ2-2; D may be TRBD2 (6 bases). CDR3 length: 16 amino acids. V was cut by 0 bases and J by 5 bases, with 13 bases left in between. Germline assignment: CDR1 LGHNA and CDR2 YSLEER. The CDR3 sequence: CASSQDMGGGTGELFF. The CDR3 bases are TGCGCCAGCAGCCAAGATATGGGCGGAGGGACCGGGGAGCTGTTTTTT.

J is TRBJ2-5 and V is TRBV4-3; TRBD1 might be the D (6 bases). Trimming left V 1 base short and J 5 bases short, with 17 bases between. The CDR3 is made up of 16 amino acids. Germline V gene lookup returns CDR1 LGHNA and CDR2 YSLEER. CDR3 nucleotides: TGCGCCAGCAGCCAAGGCAGGGGCCCCCTTGGGGAGACCCAGTACTTC. It is translated as CASSQGRGPLGETQYF.

J is TRBJ2-1 and V is TRBV2; 11 positions agree with TRBD2. This CDR3 is 15 amino acids long. In germline, CDR1 is SNHLY, CDR2 FYNNEI. J was trimmed by 4 bases and V by 8 bases; bases with no gene match: 7. The CDR3 sequence is CASAGWTSGYNEQFF. CDR3 DNA sequence: TGTGCCAGCGCAGGGTGGACTAGCGGGTACAATGAGCAGTTCTTC.

The chain carries TRBV6-7 and TRBJ2-2; TRBD2 aligns across 11 bases. TRBV6-7 is an ORF for which the function is uncertain. CDR3 length: 19 residues. V was pared by 0 bases and J by 5 bases, with 11 bases of the junction left unmatched. The DNA for the CDR3 is TGTGCCAGCAGTTACTCCTCGACTAGCGGGGCGAGGAAGACCGGGGAGCTGTTTTTT. It encodes CASSYSSTSGARKTGELFF.

In its sample, this clone was seen a few times. The chain joins TRBV7-9 to TRBJ1-6; D perhaps matches TRBD1 (5 bases). The CDR3 loop spans 16 amino acids. Deletions cut 5 bases from V and 2 bases from J, with 13 bases between. CDR1 and CDR2 (germline): SEHNR, FQNEAQ (reference sequence). CDR3 bases: TGTGCCAGCAGCATACCGGACACCGCCTATAATTCACCCCTCCACTTT. Translated: CASSIPDTAYNSPLHF.